The 8 T cell receptor beta chains below were found in one sample sequenced in a study of blood T cell repertoires in COVID-19. Using immunoSEQ multiplex PCR, the repertoire was profiled, and TCRdb retains in-frame clones only, with some absent. The sample carries 130,000 or so clones, around four fifths recorded once. The sample taken for sequencing was peripheral blood. All receptors come from a man older than 75 with active or convalescent COVID-19.

The chain carries TRBV5-4 and TRBJ1-1; 8 bases map to TRBD1. Germline V CDR1 and CDR2: SGHNT, YYREEE (reference sequence). J was trimmed by 4 bases and V by 5 bases; bases with no gene match: 10. This CDR3 spans 15 amino acids. CDR3 DNA sequence: TGTGCCAGCAGGGGAGACCAGGGGGCGCTCACTGAAGCTTTCTTT. This translates into CASRGDQGALTEAFF.

The chain couples TRBV12-3 or TRBV12-4 to TRBJ1-1, with D unresolved. The CDR3 has 13 residues. Trimming pared 1 base from V and 6 bases from J, leaving 9 bases between. CDR3 bases: TGTGCCAGCAGTTTAGTTGGGCGGGCTGAAGCTTTCTTT. It is translated as CASSLVGRAEAFF.

The chain has TRBV14 and TRBJ1-1, with D unresolved. The length of the CDR3 is 13 residues. The germline gives CDR1 SGHDN, CDR2 FVKESK. V lost 1 base, J lost 4 bases, and 7 bases lay in between. CDR3 nucleotides: TGTGCCAGCAGCCAAGCCTTTGTCACTGAAGCTTTCTTT. Its protein product is CASSQAFVTEAFF.

This clone was observed a few times. This chain connects TRBV12-3 or TRBV12-4 to TRBJ1-2; D is ambiguous. The germline V and J ends were trimmed by 2 bases and 8 bases, with 9 bases remaining between them. CDR3 length: 12 residues. The CDR3 bases are TGTGCCAGCAGTTTAATTCCCGAGGGCTACACCTTC. Encoded protein: CASSLIPEGYTF.

This rearrangement joins TRBV6-4 to TRBJ2-3; 7 bases are shared with TRBD2. Trimming removed 5 bases from V and 2 bases from J; junction bases left unmatched: 10. Germline V lookup: CDR1 MRHNA, CDR2 SNTAGT. This CDR3 comprises 16 residues. CDR3 in DNA: TGTGCCAGCAGTTTGGTGTGGGGGGGATCCACAGATACGCAGTATTTT. Amino acids: CASSLVWGGSTDTQYF.

The genes are TRBV7-3 and TRBJ2-3, with 8 bases identical to TRBD2. Germline lookup yields CDR1 SGHTA and CDR2 FQGTGA. With V trimmed by 2 bases and J by 2 bases, 12 bases remained unmatched. The CDR3 runs to 18 residues. The CDR3 DNA reads TGTGCCAGCAGCTTAGCCCTGCAGGGAGCGGGGGTCACAGATACGCAGTATTTT. Its protein is CASSLALQGAGVTDTQYF.

The gene calls are TRBV7-2 and TRBJ1-5, with 8 bases fitting TRBD1. Germline CDR1 reads SGHTA; CDR2 reads FQGNSA. V was clipped by 5 bases and J by 5 bases; unmatched bases: 8. This CDR3 is built from 15 residues. For the CDR3, the DNA is TGTGCCAGCAGCGGACAGGGCTGGGGGTATCAGCCCCAGCATTTT. It is translated as CASSGQGWGYQPQHF.

The genes are TRBV10-3 and TRBJ2-5; D remains ambiguous. Germline V gene lookup returns CDR1 ENHRY and CDR2 SYGVKD. The CDR3 runs to 15 residues. V was shortened by 6 bases and J by 1 base, with 15 bases between the two germline ends. The CDR3 nucleotides read TGTGCCATCAGCCCCTCCGAGGTCGTCCAAGAGACCCAGTACTTC. Amino acids: CAISPSEVVQETQYF.